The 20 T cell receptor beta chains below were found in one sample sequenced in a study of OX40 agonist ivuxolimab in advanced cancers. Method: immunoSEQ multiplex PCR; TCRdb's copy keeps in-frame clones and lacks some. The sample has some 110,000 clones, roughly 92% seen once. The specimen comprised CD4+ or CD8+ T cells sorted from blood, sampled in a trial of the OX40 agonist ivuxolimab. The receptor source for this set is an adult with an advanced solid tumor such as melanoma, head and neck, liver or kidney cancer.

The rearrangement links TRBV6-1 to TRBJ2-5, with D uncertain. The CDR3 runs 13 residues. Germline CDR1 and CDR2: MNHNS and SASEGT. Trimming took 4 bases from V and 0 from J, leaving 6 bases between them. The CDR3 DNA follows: TGTGCCAGCAGTGTGCTACACCAAGAGACCCAGTACTTC. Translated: CASSVLHQETQYF.

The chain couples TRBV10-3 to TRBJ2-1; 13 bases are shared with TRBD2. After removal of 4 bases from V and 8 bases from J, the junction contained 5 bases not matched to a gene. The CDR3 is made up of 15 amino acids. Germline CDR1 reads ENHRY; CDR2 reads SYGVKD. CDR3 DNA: TGTGCCATCAGTGCCACTAGCGGGAGGGCCGATGAGCAGTTCTTC. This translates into CAISATSGRADEQFF.

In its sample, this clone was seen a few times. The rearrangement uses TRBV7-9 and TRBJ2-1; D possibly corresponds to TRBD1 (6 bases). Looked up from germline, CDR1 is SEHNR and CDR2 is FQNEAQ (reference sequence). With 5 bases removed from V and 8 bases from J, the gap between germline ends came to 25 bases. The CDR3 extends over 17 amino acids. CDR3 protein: CASSIRSTGYRPDEQFF. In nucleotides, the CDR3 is TGTGCCAGCAGCATACGTTCAACAGGGTATCGGCCGGATGAGCAGTTCTTC.

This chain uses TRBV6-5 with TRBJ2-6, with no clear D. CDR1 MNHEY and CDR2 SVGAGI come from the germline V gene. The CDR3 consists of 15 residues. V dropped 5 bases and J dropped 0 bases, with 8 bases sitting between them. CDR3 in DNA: TGTGCCAGCAGTCCTCCCTCCTCTGGGGCCAACGTCCTGACTTTC. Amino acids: CASSPPSSGANVLTF.

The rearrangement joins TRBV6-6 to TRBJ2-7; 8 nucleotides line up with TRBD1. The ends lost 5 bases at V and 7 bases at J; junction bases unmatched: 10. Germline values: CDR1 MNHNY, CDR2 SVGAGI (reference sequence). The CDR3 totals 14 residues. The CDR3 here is CASSLDGTGREQYF. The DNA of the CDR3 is TGTGCCAGCAGTCTGGATGGGACAGGTCGGGAGCAGTACTTC.

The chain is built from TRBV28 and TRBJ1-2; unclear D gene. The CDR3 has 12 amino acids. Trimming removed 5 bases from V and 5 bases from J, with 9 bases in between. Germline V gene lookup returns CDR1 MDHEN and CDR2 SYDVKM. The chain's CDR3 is CASSPSIYGYTF. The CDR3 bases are TGTGCCAGCAGTCCGTCGATTTATGGCTACACCTTC.

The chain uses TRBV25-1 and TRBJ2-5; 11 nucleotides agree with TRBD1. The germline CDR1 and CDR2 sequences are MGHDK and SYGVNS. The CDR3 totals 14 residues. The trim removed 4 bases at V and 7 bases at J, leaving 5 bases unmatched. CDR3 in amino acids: CASSGDRGVMTQYF. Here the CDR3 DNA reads TGTGCCAGCAGTGGGGACAGGGGGGTCATGACCCAGTACTTC.

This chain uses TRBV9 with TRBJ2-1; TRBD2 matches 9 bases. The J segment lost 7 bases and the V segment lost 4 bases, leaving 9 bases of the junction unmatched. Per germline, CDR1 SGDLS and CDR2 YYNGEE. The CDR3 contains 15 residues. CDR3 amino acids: CASSPGTSQLNEQFF. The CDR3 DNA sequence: TGTGCCAGCAGCCCGGGGACTAGCCAACTGAATGAGCAGTTCTTC.

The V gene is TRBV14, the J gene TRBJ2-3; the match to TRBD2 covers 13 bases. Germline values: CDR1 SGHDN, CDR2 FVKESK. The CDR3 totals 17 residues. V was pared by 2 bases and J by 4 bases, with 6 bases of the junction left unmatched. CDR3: CASSQPWTSGSADTQYF. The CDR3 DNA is TGTGCCAGCAGCCAACCTTGGACTAGCGGGAGTGCAGATACGCAGTATTTT.

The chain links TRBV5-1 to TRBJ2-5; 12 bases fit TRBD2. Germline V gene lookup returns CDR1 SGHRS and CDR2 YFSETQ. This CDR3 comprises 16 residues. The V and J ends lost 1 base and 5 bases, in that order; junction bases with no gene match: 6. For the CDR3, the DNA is TGCGCCAGCAGCTTGATGACTAGCGGGAGTGTGGAGACCCAGTACTTC. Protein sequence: CASSLMTSGSVETQYF.

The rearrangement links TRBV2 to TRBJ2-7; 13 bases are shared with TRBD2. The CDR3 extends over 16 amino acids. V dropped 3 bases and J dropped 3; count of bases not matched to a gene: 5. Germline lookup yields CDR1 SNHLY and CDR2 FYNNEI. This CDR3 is CASSDAGTSGNYEQYF. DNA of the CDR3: TGTGCCAGCAGTGATGCAGGGACTAGCGGGAACTACGAGCAGTACTTC.

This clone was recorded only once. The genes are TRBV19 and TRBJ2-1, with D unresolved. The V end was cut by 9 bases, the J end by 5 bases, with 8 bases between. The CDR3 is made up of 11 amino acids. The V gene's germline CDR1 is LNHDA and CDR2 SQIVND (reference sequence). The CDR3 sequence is CASTFNNEQFF. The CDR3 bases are TGTGCCAGCACCTTCAACAATGAGCAGTTCTTC.

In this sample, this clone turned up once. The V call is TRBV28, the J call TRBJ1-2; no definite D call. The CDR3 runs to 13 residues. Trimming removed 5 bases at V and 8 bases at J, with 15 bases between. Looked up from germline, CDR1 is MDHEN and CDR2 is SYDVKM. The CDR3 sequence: CASSPPTSVGYTF. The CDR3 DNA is TGTGCCAGCAGTCCACCGACTAGTGTCGGCTACACCTTC.

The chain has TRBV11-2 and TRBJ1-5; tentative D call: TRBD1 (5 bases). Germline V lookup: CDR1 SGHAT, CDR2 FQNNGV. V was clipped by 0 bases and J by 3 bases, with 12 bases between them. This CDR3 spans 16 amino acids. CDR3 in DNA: TGTGCCAGCAGCTTAGATTCAGGGCAGATCAATCAGCCCCAGCATTTT. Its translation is CASSLDSGQINQPQHF.

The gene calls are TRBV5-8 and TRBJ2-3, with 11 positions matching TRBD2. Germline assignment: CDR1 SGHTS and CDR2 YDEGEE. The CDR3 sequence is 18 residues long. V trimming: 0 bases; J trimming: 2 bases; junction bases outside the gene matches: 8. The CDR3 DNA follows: TGTGCCAGCAGCTTGGGACTAACTAGCGGGGGAAACACAGATACGCAGTATTTT. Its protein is CASSLGLTSGGNTDTQYF. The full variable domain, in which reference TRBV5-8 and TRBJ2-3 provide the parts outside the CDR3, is EAGVTQSPTHLIKTRGQQATLRCSPISGHTSVYWYQQALGLGLQFLLWYDEGEERNRGNFPPRFSGRQFPNYSSELNVNALELEDSALYLCASSLGLTSGGNTDTQYFGPGTRLTVL.

In nucleotides, the CDR3 is TGTGCCAGCAGCGCAGGGTATCAGCCCCAGCATTTT. This translates into CASSAGYQPQHF. This chain connects TRBV7-9 to TRBJ1-5, with D maybe TRBD1 (5 bases). Germline V gives CDR1 SEHNR, CDR2 FQNEAQ (reference sequence). The CDR3 is made up of 12 amino acids. Trimming took 5 bases from V and 5 from J, leaving 7 bases between them.

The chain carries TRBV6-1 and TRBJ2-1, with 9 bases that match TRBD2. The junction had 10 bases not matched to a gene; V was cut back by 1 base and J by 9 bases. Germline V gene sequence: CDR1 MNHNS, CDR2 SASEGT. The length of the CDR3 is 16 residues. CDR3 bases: TGTGCCAGCAGTGAAGGACTAGCGGAGGCTTTTGGTGAGCAGTTCTTC. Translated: CASSEGLAEAFGEQFF.

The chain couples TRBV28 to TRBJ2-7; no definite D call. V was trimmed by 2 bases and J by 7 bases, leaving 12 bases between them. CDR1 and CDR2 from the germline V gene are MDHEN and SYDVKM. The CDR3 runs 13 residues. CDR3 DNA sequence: TGTGCCAGCAGTTTACGACCCCCGAATGAGCAGTACTTC. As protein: CASSLRPPNEQYF.

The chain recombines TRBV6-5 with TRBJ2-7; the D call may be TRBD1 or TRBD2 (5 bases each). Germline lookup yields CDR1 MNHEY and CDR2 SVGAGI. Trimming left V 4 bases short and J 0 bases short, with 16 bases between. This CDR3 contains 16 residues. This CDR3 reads CASSSRTGSGSYEQYF. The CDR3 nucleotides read TGTGCCAGCAGTTCCAGAACAGGAAGCGGCTCCTACGAGCAGTACTTC.

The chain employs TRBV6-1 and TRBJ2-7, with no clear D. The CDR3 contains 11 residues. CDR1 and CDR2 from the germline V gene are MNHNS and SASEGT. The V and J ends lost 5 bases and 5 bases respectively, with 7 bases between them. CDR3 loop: CASSYVDEQYF. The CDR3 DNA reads TGTGCCAGCAGTTACGTCGACGAGCAGTACTTC.